These T cell receptor beta chains were read from a single sample in a study of T cell responses to AZD1222 COVID-19 vaccine. Method: immunoSEQ multiplex PCR; TCRdb's copy keeps in-frame clones and lacks some. The table includes fewer than 50,000 clones, roughly 87% detected once. Source: peripheral blood, taken 28 days after the second AZD1222 dose. Receptors were obtained from an adult who received the AZD1222 COVID-19 vaccine. The CDR3 runs from the conserved cysteine through the conserved F or W. The order of the fields is J gene, D gene, clone size, V gene, CDR3 DNA, CDR3 protein. D genes are given only for firm matches. Not every row has a clone size; where given, it reads once, few, many or a size class.

TRBJ1-1 | - | - | TRBV11-3 | TGTGCCAGCAGCTTAAGGGGCATAAACACTGAAGCTTTCTTT | CASSLRGINTEAFF
TRBJ2-1 | - | - | TRBV19 | TGTGCCAGTTCTATAAGGGATGAGCAGTTCTTC | CASSIRDEQFF
TRBJ1-1 | - | - | TRBV5-4 | TGTGCCAGCAGCGGGTCCGGGACGGTGAACACTGAAGCTTTCTTT | CASSGSGTVNTEAFF
TRBJ1-2 | TRBD1 | - | TRBV14 | TGTGCCAGCAGCCAGTTTCAGGGGGCTGGCTACACCTTC | CASSQFQGAGYTF
TRBJ1-2 | - | - | TRBV3-1/TRBV3-2 | TGTGCCAGCAGCCAAGCAGCAGGGAAGATCGGCATCTTC | CASSQAAGKIGIF
TRBJ1-2 | - | - | TRBV7-9 | TGTGCCAGCAGCTTACTACACGCTAACTATGGCTACACCTTC | CASSLLHANYGYTF
TRBJ1-6 | - | - | TRBV19 | TGTGCCAGTACGGAGGGAGCCTCCTATAATTCACCCCTCCACTTT | CASTEGASYNSPLHF
TRBJ2-7 | - | - | TRBV6-5 | TGTGCCAGCACCCGAGGGGTGGGGCGCGAGCAGTACTTC | CASTRGVGREQYF
TRBJ2-2 | - | - | TRBV5-4 | TGTGCCAGCAGCGTCCCGGGACCGGGAATCACCGGGGAGCTGTTTTTT | CASSVPGPGITGELFF
TRBJ2-3 | - | - | TRBV30 | TGTGCCTGGAGTGTAGGGGACCGAGAGACGGATACGCAGTATTTT | CAWSVGDRETDTQYF
TRBJ2-3 | TRBD2 | - | TRBV4-1 | TGCGCCAGCAGCCAAGATCCGACCGGGGGGGCCTCAGATACGCAGTATTTT | CASSQDPTGGASDTQYF
TRBJ2-2 | - | - | TRBV6-5 | TGTGCCACAGCCGGGGTCGACACCGGGGAGCTGTTTTTT | CATAGVDTGELFF
TRBJ1-5 | TRBD1 | - | TRBV5-4 | TGTGCCAGCAGCTTGGAGGGGGCTTCGGGTCAGCCCCAGCATTTT | CASSLEGASGQPQHF
TRBJ1-5 | TRBD1 | few | TRBV19 | TGTGCCAGTAGAGCAGACAGGGGAGGGAATCAGCCCCAGCATTTT | CASRADRGGNQPQHF
TRBJ1-2 | - | - | TRBV28 | TGTGCCAGCAGTTTTGGCTTAGTACGGGCCAGGCCTTCCCGGGGTGGCTACACCTTC | CASSFGLVRARPSRGGYTF
TRBJ2-5 | TRBD2 | - | TRBV7-9 | TGTGCCAGCAGCTTGAGGGCTAGCGGGGAAAGGGGTGAGACCCAGTACTTC | CASSLRASGERGETQYF
TRBJ2-5 | - | - | TRBV7-7 | TGTGCCAGCAGCTTAGGGCACCAAGAGACCCAGTACTTC | CASSLGHQETQYF
TRBJ1-5 | - | - | TRBV6-5 | TGTGCCAGCAGTTACACCAAGGGTCAGCCCCAGCATTTT | CASSYTKGQPQHF
TRBJ2-3 | - | - | TRBV11-3 | TGTGCCAGCAGCGTTTCCCTACGGGCTACGCAGTATTTT | CASSVSLRATQYF
TRBJ1-5 | - | - | TRBV9 | TGTGCCAGCAGCGTAGAGGGGCGAAGCAATCAGCCCCAGCATTTT | CASSVEGRSNQPQHF
TRBJ1-5 | - | - | TRBV3-1/TRBV3-2 | TGTGCCAGCAGCCAAGACCCACGGAATCAGCCCCAGCATTTT | CASSQDPRNQPQHF
TRBJ2-2 | - | - | TRBV6-2/TRBV6-3 | TGTGCCAGCAGTTTAAGTGCAATGAACACCGGGGAGCTGTTTTTT | CASSLSAMNTGELFF
TRBJ1-6 | TRBD1 | - | TRBV7-2 | TGTGCCAGTATGGACAGGGGATCACCCCTCCACTTT | CASMDRGSPLHF
TRBJ1-3 | - | once | TRBV25-1 | TGTGCCAGCAGTGAGGGGGGGGGATACTCTGGAAACACCATATATTTT | CASSEGGGYSGNTIYF
TRBJ2-7 | TRBD1 | - | TRBV4-3 | TGCGCCAGCAGCCCGGACAGGGGGTCCTACGAGCAGTACTTC | CASSPDRGSYEQYF
TRBJ1-2 | - | - | TRBV14 | TGTGCCAGCAGTCCGGACATAGGCTATGGCTACACCTTC | CASSPDIGYGYTF
TRBJ2-3 | TRBD1 | - | TRBV4-3 | TGCGCCAGCAGCCCCCGACAGGGCCGAACAGATACGCAGTATTTT | CASSPRQGRTDTQYF
TRBJ2-5 | TRBD1 | - | TRBV6-4 | TGTGCCAGCAGTGAGGGACAGGGTGAGACCCAGTACTTC | CASSEGQGETQYF
TRBJ2-1 | TRBD1 | - | TRBV5-1 | TGCGCCACGACCCTATGGACAGGGGTTGATGAGCAGTTCTTC | CATTLWTGVDEQFF
TRBJ1-6 | - | few | TRBV7-2 | TGTGCCAGCAGCTTGATTTGGGCTGATTCACCCCTCCACTTT | CASSLIWADSPLHF
TRBJ1-2 | - | - | TRBV6-2/TRBV6-3 | TGTGCCAGCAGTTACTACGCAGGGCCAAGCTATGGCTACACCTTC | CASSYYAGPSYGYTF
TRBJ1-4 | - | - | TRBV2 | TGTGCCGCCCACACGAGGGTGACTAATGAAAAACTGTTTTTT | CAAHTRVTNEKLFF
TRBJ2-3 | - | - | TRBV11-2 | TGTGCCAGCAGGTCAGGAGATACGCAGTATTTT | CASRSGDTQYF
TRBJ1-2 | TRBD1 | - | TRBV5-1 | TGCGCCAGCAGCAACCGGGACAGGGGTGTCGGTAGGTTTGACTATGGCTACACCTTC | CASSNRDRGVGRFDYGYTF
TRBJ1-2 | - | - | TRBV5-6 | TGTGCCAGCAGCTTGGGTGGTACGGGTGGTAGTGGCTACACCTTC | CASSLGGTGGSGYTF
TRBJ1-3 | - | - | TRBV11-2 | TGTGCCAGCAGCTCAGTCCTCTCTGGAAACACCATATATTTT | CASSSVLSGNTIYF
TRBJ2-3 | - | - | TRBV6-6 | TGTGCCAGCAGCCCCCGGTATTCAGATACGCAGTATTTT | CASSPRYSDTQYF
TRBJ1-5 | TRBD1 | once | TRBV7-2 | TGTGCCAGCAGCTACCGGGACAGCGGCAATCAGCCCCAGCATTTT | CASSYRDSGNQPQHF
TRBJ1-2 | TRBD1 | - | TRBV27 | TGTGCCAGCAGTGCGGGACAGAATCTATATGGCTACACCTTC | CASSAGQNLYGYTF
TRBJ1-1 | - | - | TRBV7-9 | TGTGCCAGCAGCCGGACAGCCCTGGGGGAGACTGAAGCTTTCTTT | CASSRTALGETEAFF
TRBJ2-3 | TRBD2 | - | TRBV6-4 | TGTGCCAGCAGCATGGCGGCGGGGGGGGGCACAGATACGCAGTATTTT | CASSMAAGGGTDTQYF
TRBJ1-1 | - | - | TRBV7-9 | TGTGCCAGCAGCTCCAGCGTGAACACTGAAGCTTTCTTT | CASSSSVNTEAFF
TRBJ1-2 | - | once | TRBV5-1 | TGCGCCAGCAGCTTGGGACAGCCTAACTATGGCTACACCTTC | CASSLGQPNYGYTF
TRBJ2-6 | - | - | TRBV13 | TGTGCCAGCAGCTTTTCCGGGACTGGGGCCAACGTCCTGACTTTC | CASSFSGTGANVLTF
TRBJ2-7 | TRBD1 | - | TRBV30 | TGTGCCTGGAGTAGAGGGGCAGGGGGCTTATACGAGCAGTACTTC | CAWSRGAGGLYEQYF
TRBJ1-5 | TRBD1 | - | TRBV12-3/TRBV12-4 | TGTGCCAGCAGTCCGGGACAGTCTCAGCCCCAGCATTTT | CASSPGQSQPQHF
TRBJ1-2 | - | - | TRBV7-9 | TGTGCCAGCAGCCCACGCGGTGGGGCAGGTCAAGCTAACTATGGCTACACCTTC | CASSPRGGAGQANYGYTF
TRBJ2-7 | - | - | TRBV7-6 | TGTGCCAGCAGCTTAGTGGCGGGGCAGTCCTACGAGCAGTACTTC | CASSLVAGQSYEQYF
TRBJ1-1 | TRBD1 | - | TRBV30 | TGTGCCCAAACCCAGGGGGCCGCGAACACTGAAGCTTTCTTT | CAQTQGAANTEAFF
TRBJ1-2 | - | - | TRBV30 | TGTGCCTGGAGTGACGGGATACAGTGGTCGTACGGCTACACCTTC | CAWSDGIQWSYGYTF
TRBJ2-1 | - | - | TRBV9 | TGTGCCAGCAGCGTATCGGTGGGACTGAATGAGCAGTTCTTC | CASSVSVGLNEQFF
TRBJ2-2 | - | - | TRBV7-9 | TGTGCCAGCAGCTTACACGGGGAGCTGTTTTTT | CASSLHGELFF
TRBJ2-1 | - | - | TRBV5-6 | TGTGCCAGCAGCTTGGTGGGGGGCAGGGACTCCTACAATGAGCAGTTCTTC | CASSLVGGRDSYNEQFF
TRBJ1-2 | - | - | TRBV5-3 | TGTGCCAGAAGCCCGAGTTGCAGGCCGGGGAACTATGGCTACACCTTC | CARSPSCRPGNYGYTF
TRBJ2-3 | - | - | TRBV20-1 | TGCAGTGCACAAGTTGGGGATACGCAGTATTTT | CSAQVGDTQYF
TRBJ1-1 | - | - | TRBV7-2 | TGTGCCAGCAGCTTGACGGGGGCAGCCGAAGCTTTCTTT | CASSLTGAAEAFF
TRBJ2-1 | - | - | TRBV6-5 | TGTGCCAGCAGGGCTAGCTGGACCTCCTACAATGAGCAGTTCTTC | CASRASWTSYNEQFF
TRBJ1-5 | - | - | TRBV19 | TGTGCCAGTAGTCCCAACAGTGCCGGTCGCAATCAGCCCCAGCATTTT | CASSPNSAGRNQPQHF
TRBJ1-5 | - | - | TRBV14 | TGTGCCAGCAGCCAACGGAATCAGCCCCAGCATTTT | CASSQRNQPQHF
TRBJ1-6 | - | once | TRBV3-1/TRBV3-2 | TGTGCCAGCAGCCAGCCTCCGGAGGGGAGTAATTCACCCCTCCACTTT | CASSQPPEGSNSPLHF